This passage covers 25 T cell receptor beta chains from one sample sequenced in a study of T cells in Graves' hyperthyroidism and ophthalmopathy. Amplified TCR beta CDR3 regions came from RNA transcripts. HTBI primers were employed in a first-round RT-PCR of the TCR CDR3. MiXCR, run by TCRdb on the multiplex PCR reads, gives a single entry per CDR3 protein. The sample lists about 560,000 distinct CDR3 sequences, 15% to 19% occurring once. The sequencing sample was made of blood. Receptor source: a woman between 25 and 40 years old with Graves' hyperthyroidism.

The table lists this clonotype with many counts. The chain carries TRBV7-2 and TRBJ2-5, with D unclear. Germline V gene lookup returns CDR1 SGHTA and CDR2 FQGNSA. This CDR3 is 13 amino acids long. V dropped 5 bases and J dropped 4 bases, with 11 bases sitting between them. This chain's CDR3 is CASSRLAGETQYF. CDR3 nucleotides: TGTGCCAGCAGCCGTCTGGCAGGAGAGACCCAGTACTTC.

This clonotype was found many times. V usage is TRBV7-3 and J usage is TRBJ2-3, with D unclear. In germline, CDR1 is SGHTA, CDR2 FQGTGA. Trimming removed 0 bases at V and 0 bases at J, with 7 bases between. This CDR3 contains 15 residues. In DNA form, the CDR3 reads TGTGCCAGCAGCTTAACTTTCTCGAGCACAGATACGCAGTATTTT. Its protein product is CASSLTFSSTDTQYF.

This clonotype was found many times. The chain's CDR3 is CASSLGQGTNTEAFF. The CDR3 nucleotides are TGTGCCAGCAGTTTAGGACAGGGGACGAACACTGAAGCTTTCTTT. The chain has TRBV27 and TRBJ1-1, with TRBD1 matching 9 bases. The ends lost 2 bases at V and 1 base at J; junction bases unmatched: 2. This CDR3 is 15 amino acids long. Germline assignment: CDR1 MNHEY and CDR2 SMNVEV (reference sequence).

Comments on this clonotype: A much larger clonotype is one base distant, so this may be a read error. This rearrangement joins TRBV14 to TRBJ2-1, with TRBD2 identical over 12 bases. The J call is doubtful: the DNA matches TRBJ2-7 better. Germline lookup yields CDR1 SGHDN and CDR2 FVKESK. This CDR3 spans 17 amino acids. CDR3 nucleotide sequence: TGTGCCAGCAGCCAAGGACTAGCGGGAGTGGTAGGCAATGAGCAGTACTTC. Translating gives CASSQGLAGVVGNEQYF.

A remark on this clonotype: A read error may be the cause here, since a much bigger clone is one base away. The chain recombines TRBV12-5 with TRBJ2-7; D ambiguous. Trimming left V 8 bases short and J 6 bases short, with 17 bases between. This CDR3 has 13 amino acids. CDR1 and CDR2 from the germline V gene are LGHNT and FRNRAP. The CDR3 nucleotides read TGTGCTAGTCAGTCCAGCCAGACCGGCGAGCAGTACTTC. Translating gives CASQSSQTGEQYF.

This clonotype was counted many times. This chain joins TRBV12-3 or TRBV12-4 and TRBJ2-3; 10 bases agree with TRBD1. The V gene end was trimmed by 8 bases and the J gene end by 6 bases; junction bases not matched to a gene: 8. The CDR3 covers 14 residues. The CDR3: CASVDRGSRDTQYF. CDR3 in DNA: TGTGCCAGCGTGGACAGGGGGAGCAGGGATACGCAGTATTTT.

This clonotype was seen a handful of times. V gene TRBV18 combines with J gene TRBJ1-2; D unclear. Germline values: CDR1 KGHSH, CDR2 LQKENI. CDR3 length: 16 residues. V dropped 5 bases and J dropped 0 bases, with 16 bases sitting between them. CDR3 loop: CASSEEFGFANYGYTF. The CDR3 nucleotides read TGTGCCAGCTCAGAAGAATTTGGCTTCGCTAACTATGGCTACACCTTC.

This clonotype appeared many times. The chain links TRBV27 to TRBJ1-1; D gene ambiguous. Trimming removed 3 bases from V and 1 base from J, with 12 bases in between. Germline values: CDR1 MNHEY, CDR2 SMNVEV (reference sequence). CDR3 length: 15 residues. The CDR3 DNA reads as TGTGCCAGCAGTTTTGCCCGAGACGGGAACACTGAAGCTTTCTTT. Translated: CASSFARDGNTEAFF.

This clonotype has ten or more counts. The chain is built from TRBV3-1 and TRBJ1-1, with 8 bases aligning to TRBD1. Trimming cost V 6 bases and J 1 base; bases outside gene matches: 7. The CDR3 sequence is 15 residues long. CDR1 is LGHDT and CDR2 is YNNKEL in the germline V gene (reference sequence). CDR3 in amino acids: CASRLQGAENTEAFF. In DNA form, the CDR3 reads TGTGCCAGCAGACTTCAGGGGGCGGAGAACACTGAAGCTTTCTTT.

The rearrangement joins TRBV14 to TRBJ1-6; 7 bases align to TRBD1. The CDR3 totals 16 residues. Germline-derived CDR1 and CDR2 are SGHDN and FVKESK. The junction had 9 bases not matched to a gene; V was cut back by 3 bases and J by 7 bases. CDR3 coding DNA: TGTGCCAGCAGCCACAACCGGGACAGAGACAATTCACCCCTCCACTTT. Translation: CASSHNRDRDNSPLHF.

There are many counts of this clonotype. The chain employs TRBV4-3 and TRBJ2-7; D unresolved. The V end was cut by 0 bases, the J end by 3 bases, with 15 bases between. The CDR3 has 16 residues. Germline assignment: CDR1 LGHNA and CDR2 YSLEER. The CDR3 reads CASSQDVGRGRYEQYF. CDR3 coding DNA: TGCGCCAGCAGCCAAGATGTTGGCCGCGGTCGCTACGAGCAGTACTTC.

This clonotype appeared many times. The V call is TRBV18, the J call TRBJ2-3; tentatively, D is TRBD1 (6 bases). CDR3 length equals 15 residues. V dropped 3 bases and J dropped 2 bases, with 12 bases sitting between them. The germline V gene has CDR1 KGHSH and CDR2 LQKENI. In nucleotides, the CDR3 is TGTGCCAGCTCACCGATGGACAGACTCACAGATACGCAGTATTTT. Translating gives CASSPMDRLTDTQYF.

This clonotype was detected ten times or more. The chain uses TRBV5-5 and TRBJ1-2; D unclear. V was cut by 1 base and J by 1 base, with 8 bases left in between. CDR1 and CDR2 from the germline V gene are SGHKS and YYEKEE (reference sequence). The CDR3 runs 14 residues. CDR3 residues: CASSLYQNNYGYTF. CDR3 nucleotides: TGTGCCAGCAGCTTGTACCAAAATAACTATGGCTACACCTTC.

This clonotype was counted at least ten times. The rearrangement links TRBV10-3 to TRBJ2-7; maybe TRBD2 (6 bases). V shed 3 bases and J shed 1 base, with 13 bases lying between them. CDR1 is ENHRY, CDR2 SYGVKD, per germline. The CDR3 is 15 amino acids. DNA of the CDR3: TGTGCCATCAGTGAATCGGGGGTCCGGTCCTACGAGCAGTACTTC. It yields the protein CAISESGVRSYEQYF.

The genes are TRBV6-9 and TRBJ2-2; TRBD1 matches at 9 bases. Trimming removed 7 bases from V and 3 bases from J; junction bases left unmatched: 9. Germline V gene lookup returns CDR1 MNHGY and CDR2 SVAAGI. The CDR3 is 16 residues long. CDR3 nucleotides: TGTGCCAGCACTTTGTCCCGGACAGGGGACACCGGGGAGCTGTTTTTT. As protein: CASTLSRTGDTGELFF.

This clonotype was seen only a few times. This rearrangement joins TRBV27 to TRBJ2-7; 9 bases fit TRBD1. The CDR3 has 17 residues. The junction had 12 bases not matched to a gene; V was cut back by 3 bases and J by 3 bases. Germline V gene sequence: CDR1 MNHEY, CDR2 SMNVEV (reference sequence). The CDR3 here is CASSLSSGTGSHYEQYF. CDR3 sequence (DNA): TGTGCCAGCAGTTTGTCCTCCGGGACAGGGTCACACTACGAGCAGTACTTC.

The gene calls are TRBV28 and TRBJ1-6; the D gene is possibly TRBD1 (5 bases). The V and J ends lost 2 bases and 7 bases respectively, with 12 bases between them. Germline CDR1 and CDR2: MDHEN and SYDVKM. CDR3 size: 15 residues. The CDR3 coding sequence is TGTGCCAGCAGTTTAAGCTTGACAGAGAATTCACCCCTCCACTTT. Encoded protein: CASSLSLTENSPLHF.

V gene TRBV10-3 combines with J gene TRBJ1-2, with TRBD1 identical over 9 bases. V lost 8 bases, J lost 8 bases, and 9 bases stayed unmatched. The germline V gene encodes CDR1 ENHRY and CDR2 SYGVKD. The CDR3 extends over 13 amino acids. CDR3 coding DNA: TGTGCCATCTCGGGACAGGGAGATTTCGGCTACACCTTC. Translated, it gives CAISGQGDFGYTF.

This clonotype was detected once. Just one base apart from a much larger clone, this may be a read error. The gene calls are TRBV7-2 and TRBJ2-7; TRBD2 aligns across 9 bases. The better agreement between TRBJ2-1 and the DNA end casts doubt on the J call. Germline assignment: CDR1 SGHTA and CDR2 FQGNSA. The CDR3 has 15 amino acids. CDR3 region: CASSLSGTSQYEQFF. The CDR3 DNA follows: TGTGCCAGCAGCTTATCCGGGACTAGCCAGTACGAGCAGTTCTTC.

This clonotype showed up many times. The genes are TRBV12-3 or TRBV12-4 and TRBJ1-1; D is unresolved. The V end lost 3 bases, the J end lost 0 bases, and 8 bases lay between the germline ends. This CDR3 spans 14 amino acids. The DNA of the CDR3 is TGTGCCAGCAGTTTGTTGGTGGTGAACACTGAAGCTTTCTTT. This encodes CASSLLVVNTEAFF.

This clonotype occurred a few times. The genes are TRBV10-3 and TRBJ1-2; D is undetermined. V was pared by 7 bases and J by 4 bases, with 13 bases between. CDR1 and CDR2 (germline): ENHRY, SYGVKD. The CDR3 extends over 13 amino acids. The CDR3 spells CAITTVAGYGYTF. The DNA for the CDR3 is TGTGCCATCACCACAGTGGCGGGCTATGGCTACACCTTC.

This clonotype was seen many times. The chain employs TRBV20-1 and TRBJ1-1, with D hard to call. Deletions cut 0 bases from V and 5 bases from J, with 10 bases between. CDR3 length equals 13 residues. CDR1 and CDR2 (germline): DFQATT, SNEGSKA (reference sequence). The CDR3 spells CSARDPKMTEAFF. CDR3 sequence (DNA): TGCAGTGCTAGAGATCCGAAGATGACTGAAGCTTTCTTT.

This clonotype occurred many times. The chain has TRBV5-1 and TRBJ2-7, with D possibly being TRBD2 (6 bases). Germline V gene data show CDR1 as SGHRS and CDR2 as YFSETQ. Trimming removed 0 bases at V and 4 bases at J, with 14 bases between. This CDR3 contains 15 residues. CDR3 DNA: TGCGCCAGCAGCTTGGACGGGAGCGCTGTGTACGAGCAGTACTTC. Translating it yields CASSLDGSAVYEQYF. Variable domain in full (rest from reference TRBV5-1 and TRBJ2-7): KAGVTQTPRYLIKTRGQQVTLSCSPISGHRSVSWYQQTPGQGLQFLFEYFSETQRNKGNFPGRFSGRQFSNSRSEMNVSTLELGDSALYLCASSLDGSAVYEQYFGPGTRLTVT.

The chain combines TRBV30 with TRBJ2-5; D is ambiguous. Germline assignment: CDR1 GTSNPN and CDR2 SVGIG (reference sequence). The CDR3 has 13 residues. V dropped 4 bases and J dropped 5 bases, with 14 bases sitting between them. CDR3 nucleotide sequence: TGTGCCTGGAAGGCCAGTGGCTGGGAGACCCAGTACTTC. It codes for CAWKASGWETQYF.

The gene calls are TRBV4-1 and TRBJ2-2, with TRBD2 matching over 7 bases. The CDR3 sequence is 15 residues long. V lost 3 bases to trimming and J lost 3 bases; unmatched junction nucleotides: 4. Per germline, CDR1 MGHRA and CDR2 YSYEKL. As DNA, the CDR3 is TGCGCCAGCAGCCAGCCCCTAGCGGACACCGGGGAGCTGTTTTTT. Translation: CASSQPLADTGELFF.